This T cell receptor beta chain was identified in a study of regulatory T cells in long-lasting Graves disease. The time point was: persistent/refractory GD, antithyroid drugs over 5 years with positive TRAb. Extracted PBMC RNA gave rise to the TCR library. CDR3 regions were amplified by Arm-PCR using iRepertoire HTBI primers to build TCR beta libraries. TCRdb processed the multiplex PCR reads anew with MiXCR; each CDR3 protein has one entry. The sample has approximately 290,000 distinct CDR3 sequences, around 21% seen once; the top ten hold around 50%. V was clipped by 5 bases and J by 2 bases; unmatched bases: 3. The CDR3 spans 15 residues. Germline lookup yields CDR1 SGHTA and CDR2 FQGNSA. Whole-study results and caveats: Persistent Graves' patients showed less TCR diversity than newly diagnosed patients showed.

This clonotype was seen repeatedly, ten times or more. Its antigen is currently unknown. This chain links TRBV7-2 with TRBJ2-7; 13 bases agree with TRBD2. The sample consisted of peripheral blood mononuclear cells (PBMCs), taken when the disease was refractory, from a patient treated with antithyroid drugs. This receptor was identified in a female donor with Graves disease. The DNA of the CDR3 is TGTGCCAGCAGCCGGGGACTAGCGGGAACCTACGAGCAGTACTTC. Its protein product is CASSRGLAGTYEQYF.